The 8 T cell receptor beta chains given below trace back to one sample, sequenced in a study of T-cell reconstitution after alpha-beta-depleted transplantation in children. Library preparation (for TCRbeta) was performed with unique molecular identifiers. A single record per CDR3 protein comes from TCRdb applying MiXCR to the PCR reads. The sample consists of about 480,000 distinct CDR3 sequences, approximately 12% of them appearing once. The material sequenced was PBMCs from the stem cell graft donor, taken from the stem cell graft. These receptors were collected from a human donor who donated a stem cell graft to a child with combined immunodeficiency.

In this sample, this clonotype turned up many times. The chain links TRBV25-1 to TRBJ2-3; D is possibly TRBD1 (7 bases). With 7 bases removed from V and 6 bases from J, the gap between germline ends came to 14 bases. The CDR3 contains 13 residues. Germline V gives CDR1 MGHDK, CDR2 SYGVNS. The CDR3 DNA reads as TGTGCCAGCATTAAGGGGGCGGGGGATACGCAGTATTTT. Translating gives CASIKGAGDTQYF.

This clonotype was counted only a few times. The chain joins TRBV5-5 to TRBJ1-1; D not certain. The CDR3 has 13 residues. Per germline, CDR1 SGHKS and CDR2 YYEKEE (reference sequence). V lost 1 base, J lost 1 base, and 5 bases lay in between. Here the CDR3 reads CASSLYENTEAFF. The CDR3 nucleotides are TGTGCCAGCAGCTTGTATGAGAACACTGAAGCTTTCTTT.

The sample holds a few counts of this clonotype. The chain combines TRBV3-1 with TRBJ1-6, with no clear D. Trimming cost V 5 bases and J 10 bases, with 15 bases left between them. Per germline, CDR1 LGHDT and CDR2 YNNKEL (reference sequence). CDR3 size: 14 residues. The chain's CDR3 is CASSARELSSPLHF. CDR3 nucleotide sequence: TGTGCCAGCAGCGCAAGGGAGCTCAGCTCACCCCTCCACTTT.

This clonotype was counted a few times. The V and J genes are TRBV12-3 or TRBV12-4 and TRBJ1-3; TRBD1 might be the D (5 bases). The CDR3 is 15 residues long. Between the trimmed V and J ends, which lost 1 base and 0 bases, there was a span of 7 bases. The CDR3 spells CASSLGGRSGNTIYF. The CDR3, as DNA: TGTGCCAGCAGTTTAGGGGGACGCTCTGGAAACACCATATATTTT.

The chain couples TRBV6-5 to TRBJ1-1, with no clear D. Trimming took off 8 bases at V and 4 bases at J, with 8 bases between the two ends. The CDR3 runs 11 residues. Germline V gene sequence: CDR1 MNHEY, CDR2 SVGAGI. The CDR3 region has the DNA TGTGCCAGCGAGGAGGGCACTGAAGCTTTCTTT. It codes for CASEEGTEAFF.

V and J are TRBV27 and TRBJ2-1, with no clear D. This CDR3 comprises 14 residues. V lost 2 bases, J lost 4 bases, and 9 bases lay in between. The germline gives CDR1 MNHEY, CDR2 SMNVEV (reference sequence). The CDR3 loop is CASSLGDQYNEQFF. The DNA for the CDR3 is TGTGCCAGCAGTTTAGGCGACCAGTACAATGAGCAGTTCTTC.

This clonotype was recorded a few times. V and J are TRBV5-1 and TRBJ2-7, with no clear D. The germline V gene encodes CDR1 SGHRS and CDR2 YFSETQ. The V gene lost 3 bases and the J gene lost 3 bases, with 16 bases spanning the gap. The CDR3 totals 15 residues. The CDR3 is CASSWSGADGYEQYF. The CDR3 region has the DNA TGCGCCAGCAGCTGGAGTGGAGCTGACGGCTACGAGCAGTACTTC.

This clonotype occurred a few times. This may stem from a read error, because a much larger clone lies one nucleotide away. The chain carries TRBV6-2 or TRBV6-3 and TRBJ2-7; D gene unclear. The CDR3 sequence is 11 residues long. The germline CDR1 and CDR2 sequences are MNHEY and SVGEGT. V lost 5 bases to trimming and J lost 2 bases, with 4 bases between them. In nucleotides, the CDR3 is TGTGCCAGCAGTCATACCTACGAGCAGTACTTC. It specifies CASSHTYEQYF.